This T cell receptor (beta chain) stems from a study of CD8 T cells in Susac syndrome. This CDR3 is 12 amino acids long. V was pared by 2 bases and J by 4 bases, with 7 bases between. Germline V lookup: CDR1 DFQATT, CDR2 SNEGSKA (reference sequence). The RNA input was roughly 0.45 to 1 ug, and it was reverse transcribed with random hexamers. TCRdb recomputed calls from the immunoSEQ multiplex PCR reads with MiXCR, one row per CDR3 protein. The table lists 120,000 or so distinct CDR3 sequences, 96% of them singletons. The sequenced material came from CD4+ T cells from PBMCs. The rearrangement uses TRBV20-1 and TRBJ2-3; D ambiguous. The clonotype was recovered from a human donor with Susac syndrome. The CDR3 spells CSARRYPDTQYF. DNA of the CDR3: TGCAGTGCTAGAAGATATCCAGATACGCAGTATTTT.